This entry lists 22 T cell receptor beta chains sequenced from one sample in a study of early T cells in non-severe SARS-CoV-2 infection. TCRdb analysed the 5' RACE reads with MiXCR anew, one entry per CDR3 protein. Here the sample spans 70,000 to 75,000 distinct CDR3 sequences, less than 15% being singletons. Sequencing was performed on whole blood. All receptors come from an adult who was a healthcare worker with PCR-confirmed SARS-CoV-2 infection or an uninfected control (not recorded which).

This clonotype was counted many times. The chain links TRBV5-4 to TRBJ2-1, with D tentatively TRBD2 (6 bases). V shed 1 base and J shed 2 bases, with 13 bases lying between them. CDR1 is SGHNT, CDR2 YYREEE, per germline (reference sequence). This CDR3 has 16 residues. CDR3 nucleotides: TGTGCCAGCAGCTTGAGTCGGGAGATCACCTACAATGAGCAGTTCTTC. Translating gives CASSLSREITYNEQFF.

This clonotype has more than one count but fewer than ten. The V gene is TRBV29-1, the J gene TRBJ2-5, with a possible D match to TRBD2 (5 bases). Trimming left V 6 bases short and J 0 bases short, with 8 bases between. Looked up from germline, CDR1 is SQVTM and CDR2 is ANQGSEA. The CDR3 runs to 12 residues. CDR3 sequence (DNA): TGCAGCGTCCCGGACTACCAAGAGACCCAGTACTTC. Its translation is CSVPDYQETQYF.

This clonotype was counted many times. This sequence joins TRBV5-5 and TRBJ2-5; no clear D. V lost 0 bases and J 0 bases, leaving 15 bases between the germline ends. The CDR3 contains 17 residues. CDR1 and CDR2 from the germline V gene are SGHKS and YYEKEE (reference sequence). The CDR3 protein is CASSLGGSVLYQETQYF. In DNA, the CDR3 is TGTGCCAGCAGCTTGGGGGGATCGGTTCTGTACCAAGAGACCCAGTACTTC.

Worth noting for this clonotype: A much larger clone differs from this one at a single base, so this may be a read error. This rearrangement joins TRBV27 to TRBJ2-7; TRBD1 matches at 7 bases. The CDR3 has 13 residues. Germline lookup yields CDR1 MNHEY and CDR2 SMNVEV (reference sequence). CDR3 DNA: TGTGCCAGCAGCCCCGGCAGGGGGTACGAGCTGTACTTC. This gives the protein CASSPGRGYELYF.

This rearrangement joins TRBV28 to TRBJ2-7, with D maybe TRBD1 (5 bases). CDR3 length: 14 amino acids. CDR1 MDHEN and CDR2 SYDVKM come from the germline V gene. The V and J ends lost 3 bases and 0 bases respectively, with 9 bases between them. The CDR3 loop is CASSFPRDSYEQYF. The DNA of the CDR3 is TGTGCCAGCAGTTTCCCCAGGGACTCCTACGAGCAGTACTTC. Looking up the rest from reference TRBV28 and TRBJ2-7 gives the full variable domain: DVKVTQSSRYLVKRTGEKVFLECVQDMDHENMFWYRQDPGLGLRLIYFSYDVKMKEKGDIPEGYSVSREKKERFSLILESASTNQTSMYLCASSFPRDSYEQYFGPGTRLTVT.

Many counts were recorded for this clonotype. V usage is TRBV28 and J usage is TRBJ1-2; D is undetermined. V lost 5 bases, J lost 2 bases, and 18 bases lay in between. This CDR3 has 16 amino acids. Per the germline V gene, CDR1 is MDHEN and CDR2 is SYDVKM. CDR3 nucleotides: TGTGCCAGCAGTCCTCCCTACCGGCGGTCCAACTATGGCTACACCTTC. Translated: CASSPPYRRSNYGYTF.

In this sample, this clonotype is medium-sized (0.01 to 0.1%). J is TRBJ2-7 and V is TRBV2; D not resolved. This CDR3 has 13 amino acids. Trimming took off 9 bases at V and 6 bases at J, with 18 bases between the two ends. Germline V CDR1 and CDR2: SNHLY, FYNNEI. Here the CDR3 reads CASIPSPFGEQYF. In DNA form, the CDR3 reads TGTGCCAGTATCCCAAGCCCCTTCGGCGAGCAGTACTTC.

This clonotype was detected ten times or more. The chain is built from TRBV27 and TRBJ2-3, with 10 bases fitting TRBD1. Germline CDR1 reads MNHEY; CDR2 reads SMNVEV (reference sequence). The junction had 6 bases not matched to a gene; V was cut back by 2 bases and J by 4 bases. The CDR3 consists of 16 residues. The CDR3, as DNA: TGTGCCAGCAGTTTACCAACGGGACAGGGGTCAGATACGCAGTATTTT. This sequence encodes CASSLPTGQGSDTQYF.

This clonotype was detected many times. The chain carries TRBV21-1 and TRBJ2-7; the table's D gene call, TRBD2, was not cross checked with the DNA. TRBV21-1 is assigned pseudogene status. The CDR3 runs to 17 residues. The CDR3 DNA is TGTGCCAGCAGCAAAGCGCAGCTAGCGGCGAGCTCCTACGAGCAGTACTTC. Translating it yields CASSKAQLAASSYEQYF.

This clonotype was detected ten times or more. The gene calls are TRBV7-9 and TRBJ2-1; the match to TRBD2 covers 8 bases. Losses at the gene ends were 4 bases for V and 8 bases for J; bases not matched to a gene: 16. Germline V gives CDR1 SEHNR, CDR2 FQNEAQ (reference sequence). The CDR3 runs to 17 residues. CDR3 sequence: CASSSPRGGQVGDEQFF. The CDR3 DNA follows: TGTGCCAGCAGCTCCCCTCGGGGGGGGCAGGTTGGCGATGAGCAGTTCTTC.

DNA for the CDR3: TGTGCCAGCAGCTGGGGGACGGGGAACACTGAAGCTTTCTTT. Amino acid sequence: CASSWGTGNTEAFF. The J gene is TRBJ1-1, the V gene TRBV5-8; maybe TRBD1 (5 bases). Per germline, CDR1 SGHTS and CDR2 YDEGEE. V was cut by 3 bases and J by 1 base, with 10 bases left in between. The CDR3 sequence is 14 residues long.

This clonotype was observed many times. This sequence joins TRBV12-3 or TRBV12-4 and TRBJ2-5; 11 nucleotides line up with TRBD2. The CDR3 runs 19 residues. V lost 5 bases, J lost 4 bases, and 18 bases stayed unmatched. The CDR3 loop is CASSPPEGSGRAVGETQYF. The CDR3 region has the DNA TGTGCCAGCAGTCCGCCGGAAGGTAGCGGGAGGGCCGTGGGAGAGACCCAGTACTTC.

The CDR3 DNA sequence: TGCAGTGCTAGAGTGAGGTACCAAGAGACCCAGTACTTC. This encodes CSARVRYQETQYF. The V and J genes are TRBV20-1 and TRBJ2-5; D gene ambiguous. This CDR3 contains 13 residues. The germline gives CDR1 DFQATT, CDR2 SNEGSKA (reference sequence). Trimming stripped 1 base from V and 0 bases from J, with 6 bases between.

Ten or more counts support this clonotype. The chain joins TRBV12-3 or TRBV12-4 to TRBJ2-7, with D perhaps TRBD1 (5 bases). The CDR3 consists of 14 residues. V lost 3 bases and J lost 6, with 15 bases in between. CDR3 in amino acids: CASSFIGREGEQYF. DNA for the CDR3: TGTGCCAGCAGTTTCATAGGCAGGGAAGGCGAGCAGTACTTC.

The CDR3 sequence: CASSSRGGARDSGANVLTF. In DNA form, the CDR3 reads TGTGCCAGCAGCTCCCGAGGGGGTGCTCGGGACTCTGGGGCCAACGTCCTGACTTTC. V is TRBV7-9 and J is TRBJ2-6; weak D call: TRBD1 (6 bases). Trimming took off 4 bases at V and 0 bases at J, with 19 bases between the two ends. The CDR3 has 19 amino acids. Germline V gene data show CDR1 as SEHNR and CDR2 as FQNEAQ (reference sequence).

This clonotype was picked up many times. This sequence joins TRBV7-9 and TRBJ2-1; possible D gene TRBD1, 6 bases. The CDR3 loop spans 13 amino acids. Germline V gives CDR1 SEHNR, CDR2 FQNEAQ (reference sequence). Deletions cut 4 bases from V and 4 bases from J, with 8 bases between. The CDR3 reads CASSYDRYNEQFF. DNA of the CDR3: TGTGCCAGCAGCTACGACAGGTACAATGAGCAGTTCTTC.

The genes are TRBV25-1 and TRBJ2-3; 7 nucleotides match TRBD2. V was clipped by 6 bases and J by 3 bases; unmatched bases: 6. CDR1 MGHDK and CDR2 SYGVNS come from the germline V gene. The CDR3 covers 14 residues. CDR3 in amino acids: CASSPIGGTDTQYF. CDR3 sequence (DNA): TGTGCCAGCAGCCCGATCGGGGGGACAGATACGCAGTATTTT.

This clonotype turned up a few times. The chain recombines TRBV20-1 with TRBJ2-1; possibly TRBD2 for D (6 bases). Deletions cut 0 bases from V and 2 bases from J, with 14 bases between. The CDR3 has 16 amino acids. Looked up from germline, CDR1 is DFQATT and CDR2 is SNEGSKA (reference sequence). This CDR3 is CSARERAGRTYNEQFF. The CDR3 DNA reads TGCAGTGCTAGAGAGCGGGCGGGACGGACCTACAATGAGCAGTTCTTC.

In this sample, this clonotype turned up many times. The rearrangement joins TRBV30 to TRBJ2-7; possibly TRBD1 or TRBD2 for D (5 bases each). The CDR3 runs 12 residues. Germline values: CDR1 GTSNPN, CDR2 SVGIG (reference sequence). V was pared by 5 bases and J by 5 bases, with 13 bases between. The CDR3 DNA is TGTGCCTGGGGGGGAGTTAGCGACGAGCAGTACTTC. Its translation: CAWGGVSDEQYF.

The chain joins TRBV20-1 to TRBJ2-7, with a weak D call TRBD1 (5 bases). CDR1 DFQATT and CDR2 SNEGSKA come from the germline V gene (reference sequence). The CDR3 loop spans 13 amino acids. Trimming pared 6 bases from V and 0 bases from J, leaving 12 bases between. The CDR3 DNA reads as TGCAGTGCGCCCGACAGTAGCTCCTACGAGCAGTACTTC. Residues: CSAPDSSSYEQYF.

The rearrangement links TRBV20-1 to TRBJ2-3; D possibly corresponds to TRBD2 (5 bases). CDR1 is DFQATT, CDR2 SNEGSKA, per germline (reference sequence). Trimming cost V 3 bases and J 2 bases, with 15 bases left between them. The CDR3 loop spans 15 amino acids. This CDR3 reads CSASRGGPLTDTQYF. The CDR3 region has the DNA TGCAGTGCTAGTCGAGGCGGGCCCCTCACAGATACGCAGTATTTT.

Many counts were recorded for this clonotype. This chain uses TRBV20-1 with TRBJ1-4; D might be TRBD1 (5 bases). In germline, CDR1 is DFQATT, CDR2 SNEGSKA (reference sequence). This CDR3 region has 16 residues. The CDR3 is CGYRDGRNLMKKGLFF. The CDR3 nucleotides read TGCGGGTACCGGGACGGACGAAATCTAATGAAAAAGGGACTGTTTTTT.